These 24 T cell receptor beta chains were all obtained from the same sample, sequenced in a study of T cell repertoires in cytomegalovirus infection. These receptors have no identified antigens. TCRdb re-analysed the reads in MiXCR, keeping a single row per CDR3 protein. Of around 430,000 distinct CDR3 sequences in the sample, roughly 46% were seen once. Here the sequenced sample was cultured PBMCs, taken from culture after CMV antigen stimulation. Receptor source: a human donor in good health (CMV status not recorded). Some clones in this sample may be carry-over from other donors' samples.

Written as DNA, the CDR3 is TGTGCCATCGCCCTAACAGCTTACTATGGCTACACCTTC. It yields the protein CAIALTAYYGYTF. The chain combines TRBV10-3 with TRBJ1-2; unclear D gene. The V gene lost 8 bases and the J gene lost 3 bases, with 13 bases spanning the gap. This CDR3 region has 13 residues. Germline V gene lookup returns CDR1 ENHRY and CDR2 SYGVKD.

The genes are TRBV4-1 and TRBJ1-5; possible D gene TRBD1, 5 bases. Per the germline V gene, CDR1 is MGHRA and CDR2 is YSYEKL. The CDR3 is 16 residues long. Trimming cost V 1 base and J 1 base, with 11 bases left between them. This CDR3 is CASSQGFAGSNQPQHF. The CDR3 region has the DNA TGCGCCAGCAGCCAAGGGTTTGCAGGGAGCAATCAGCCCCAGCATTTT.

The sample holds a few counts of this clonotype. V is TRBV5-1 and J is TRBJ1-4, with 9 positions matching TRBD1. From germline, CDR1 is SGHRS and CDR2 YFSETQ. The length of the CDR3 is 14 residues. The ends lost 3 bases at V and 5 bases at J; junction bases unmatched: 2. The DNA for the CDR3 is TGCGCCAGCAGCTGGACAGGGGAGAATGAAAAACTGTTTTTT. This encodes CASSWTGENEKLFF. Looking up the rest from reference TRBV5-1 and TRBJ1-4 gives the full variable domain: KAGVTQTPRYLIKTRGQQVTLSCSPISGHRSVSWYQQTPGQGLQFLFEYFSETQRNKGNFPGRFSGRQFSNSRSEMNVSTLELGDSALYLCASSWTGENEKLFFGSGTQLSVL.

The CDR3 DNA reads as TGCAGTGCTAGAAAGGGGAGCCCAGATCAGCCCCAGCATTTT. This encodes CSARKGSPDQPQHF. The rearrangement joins TRBV20-1 to TRBJ1-5; weak D call: TRBD1 (5 bases). CDR3 length: 14 residues. Germline CDR1 and CDR2: DFQATT and SNEGSKA (reference sequence). The V end lost 2 bases, the J end lost 5 bases, and 13 bases lay between the germline ends.

This clonotype occurred a few times. The chain has TRBV7-6 and TRBJ1-1; 11 nucleotides match TRBD1. J was trimmed by 8 bases and V by 6 bases; bases with no gene match: 11. The CDR3 sequence is 15 residues long. Germline V gives CDR1 SGHVS, CDR2 FNYEAQ. DNA for the CDR3: TGTGCCAGCAGTTCCTGGGACAGGGGGTTAGTGGAAGCTTTCTTT. This gives the protein CASSSWDRGLVEAFF. The full variable domain, rest sourced from reference TRBV7-6 and TRBJ1-1, is GAGVSQSPRYKVTKRGQDVALRCDPISGHVSLYWYRQALGQGPEFLTYFNYEAQQDKSGLPNDRFSAERPEGSISTLTIQRTEQRDSAMYRCASSSWDRGLVEAFFGQGTRLTVV.

This clonotype was observed a handful of times. The chain has TRBV11-2 and TRBJ2-2; 9 bases agree with TRBD1. J was trimmed by 7 bases and V by 1 base; bases with no gene match: 13. CDR1 and CDR2 (germline): SGHAT, FQNNGV. This CDR3 is built from 18 residues. CDR3 in DNA: TGTGCCAGCAGCTTAGGGAGGGGGACAGGGTCGGCCATCGGGGAGCTGTTTTTT. It translates to CASSLGRGTGSAIGELFF. Full variable domain (missing parts from reference TRBV11-2 and TRBJ2-2): EAGVAQSPRYKIIEKRQSVAFWCNPISGHATLYWYQQILGQGPKLLIQFQNNGVVDDSQLPKDRFSAERLKGVDSTLKIQPAKLEDSAVYLCASSLGRGTGSAIGELFFGEGSRLTVL.

This clonotype showed up just a few times. J is TRBJ2-1 and V is TRBV6-1; 9 bases are shared with TRBD2. Losses at the gene ends were 11 bases for V and 8 bases for J; bases not matched to a gene: 7. Germline CDR1 is MNHNS and CDR2 is SASEGT. There are 12 residues in the CDR3. The CDR3 nucleotides are TGTGCCGGCCTCACTAGCGGGCATGAGCAGTTCTTC. Translated, it gives CAGLTSGHEQFF.

V is TRBV10-3 and J is TRBJ2-3; TRBD1 agrees at 10 bases. J gave up 5 bases and V 3 bases, and 8 bases lay outside the gene matches. The CDR3 contains 16 residues. Germline V gene sequence: CDR1 ENHRY, CDR2 SYGVKD. The CDR3 is CAISDYDRGLRDTQYF. As DNA, the CDR3 is TGTGCCATCAGTGACTATGACAGGGGGCTTAGAGATACGCAGTATTTT.

This chain links TRBV7-2 with TRBJ2-7; TRBD2 matches 9 bases. J gave up 7 bases and V 5 bases, and 6 bases lay outside the gene matches. The V gene's germline CDR1 is SGHTA and CDR2 FQGNSA. CDR3 length: 13 amino acids. The CDR3, as DNA: TGTGCCAGCAGCATTAGCGGGAGAAGGGAGCAGTACTTC. Protein: CASSISGRREQYF.

This clonotype was seen more than once but under ten times. V gene TRBV6-6 combines with J gene TRBJ2-2; 9 nucleotides align to TRBD1. The CDR3 sequence is 15 residues long. In germline, CDR1 is MNHNY, CDR2 SVGAGI (reference sequence). V lost 6 bases to trimming and J lost 9 bases; unmatched junction nucleotides: 11. The chain's CDR3 is CASRYTPGQGRELFF. CDR3 sequence (DNA): TGTGCCAGCAGGTACACTCCGGGACAGGGCCGGGAGCTGTTTTTT.

The chain combines TRBV7-9 with TRBJ2-5; no definite D call. The V end was cut by 4 bases, the J end by 4 bases, with 13 bases between. Germline lookup yields CDR1 SEHNR and CDR2 FQNEAQ (reference sequence). There are 14 residues in the CDR3. CDR3 loop: CASSSPYRSETQYF. CDR3 coding DNA: TGTGCCAGCAGCTCGCCGTATCGGTCAGAGACCCAGTACTTC.

This chain joins TRBV10-3 and TRBJ2-7, with 16 bases matching TRBD2. The CDR3 covers 13 residues. J lost 7 bases, V lost 8 bases, and 2 bases had no gene match. The germline V gene encodes CDR1 ENHRY and CDR2 SYGVKD. The CDR3 here is CAIGGLAGGEQYF. Written as DNA, the CDR3 is TGTGCCATCGGGGGACTAGCGGGGGGGGAGCAGTACTTC.

The J gene is TRBJ1-2, the V gene TRBV4-2, with D tentatively TRBD1 (6 bases). CDR1 LGHNA and CDR2 YNFKEQ come from the germline V gene. V was clipped by 1 base and J by 2 bases, with 20 bases between them. CDR3 length equals 18 residues. The CDR3 reads CASSQGNGPDRPNYGYTF. The CDR3, as DNA: TGTGCCAGCAGCCAAGGAAACGGACCGGACAGACCAAACTATGGCTACACCTTC.

The CDR3 is CASSWLTGVDTQYF. The CDR3 DNA is TGTGCCAGCAGCTGGTTAACGGGTGTGGATACGCAGTATTTT. This chain links TRBV7-2 with TRBJ2-3, with D uncertain. Trimming left V 4 bases short and J 6 bases short, with 14 bases between. Germline-derived CDR1 and CDR2 are SGHTA and FQGNSA. The CDR3 sequence is 14 residues long.

This sequence joins TRBV5-6 and TRBJ2-5, with 10 bases identical to TRBD2. Trimming took 6 bases from V and 2 from J; bases not matched to a gene: 13. The germline V gene encodes CDR1 SGHDT and CDR2 YYEEEE. The CDR3 runs 17 residues. The CDR3 loop reads CASTVGGLAGEQETQYF. DNA for the CDR3: TGTGCCAGCACCGTTGGCGGGCTAGCGGGGGAACAAGAGACCCAGTACTTC.

This sequence joins TRBV7-9 and TRBJ2-3; unclear D gene. The CDR3 runs to 13 residues. From germline, CDR1 is SEHNR and CDR2 FQNEAQ (reference sequence). The V end lost 5 bases, the J end lost 6 bases, and 12 bases lay between the germline ends. The CDR3, as DNA: TGTGCCAGCAGCCATCGATCCGTCGATACGCAGTATTTT. Translation gives CASSHRSVDTQYF.

In its sample, this clonotype was seen a few times. The chain combines TRBV7-9 with TRBJ2-2; tentatively, D is TRBD2 (5 bases). The germline V gene has CDR1 SEHNR and CDR2 FQNEAQ (reference sequence). V lost 7 bases to trimming and J lost 7 bases, with 22 bases between them. The CDR3 length is 16 residues. The CDR3 region has the DNA TGTGCCAGCACCACAAGTCGGGGTGAAGATCGCGGGGAGCTGTTTTTT. This translates into CASTTSRGEDRGELFF.

The V gene is TRBV19, the J gene TRBJ1-1; 8 positions agree with TRBD1. The V gene's germline CDR1 is LNHDA and CDR2 SQIVND (reference sequence). Trimming took 6 bases from V and 6 from J; bases not matched to a gene: 0. This CDR3 has 11 residues. As DNA, the CDR3 is TGTGCCAGTAGGGACAGGGCTGAAGCTTTCTTT. Residues: CASRDRAEAFF.

The chain employs TRBV6-5 and TRBJ1-1; D is perhaps TRBD1 (6 bases). The CDR3 runs 14 residues. The V end was cut by 8 bases, the J end by 1 base, with 14 bases between. The germline V gene encodes CDR1 MNHEY and CDR2 SVGAGI. DNA of the CDR3: TGTGCCAGCTGCTTTGGGGGGCAGAACACTGAAGCTTTCTTT. It codes for CASCFGGQNTEAFF.

The chain is built from TRBV7-2 and TRBJ1-3; D uncertain. The length of the CDR3 is 15 residues. Germline V gene sequence: CDR1 SGHTA, CDR2 FQGNSA. V lost 5 bases, J lost 0 bases, and 11 bases lay in between. CDR3 in DNA: TGTGCCAGCAGCCCGCGACAATACTCTGGAAACACCATATATTTT. This gives the protein CASSPRQYSGNTIYF.

V usage is TRBV19 and J usage is TRBJ1-5, with D possibly TRBD1 on 5 matching bases. The germline gives CDR1 LNHDA, CDR2 SQIVND (reference sequence). The length of the CDR3 is 12 residues. CDR3: CATGRLGQAQHF. DNA of the CDR3: TGTGCAACTGGTAGGTTGGGGCAGGCCCAGCATTTT.

The chain couples TRBV7-6 to TRBJ1-4; D perhaps matches TRBD1 (6 bases). The CDR3 contains 13 residues. V lost 8 bases to trimming and J lost 4 bases, with 11 bases between them. Germline V CDR1 and CDR2: SGHVS, FNYEAQ. In DNA form, the CDR3 reads TGTGCCAGCCTAGGGGGAAGTAATGAAAAACTGTTTTTT. Its protein product is CASLGGSNEKLFF.

V and J are TRBV4-1 and TRBJ2-7; 9 bases map to TRBD1. Trimming at V came to 2 bases and at J to 3 bases, leaving 8 bases not matched to a gene. This CDR3 is built from 16 residues. In germline, CDR1 is MGHRA, CDR2 YSYEKL. CDR3 region: CASSQPPDRGDYEQYF. The CDR3 DNA reads TGCGCCAGCAGCCAACCACCGGACAGGGGCGACTACGAGCAGTACTTC.

This clonotype was seen only a few times. The chain employs TRBV28 and TRBJ2-7; TRBD1 matches 8 bases. The length of the CDR3 is 17 residues. V lost 3 bases to trimming and J lost 3 bases; unmatched junction nucleotides: 13. Germline lookup yields CDR1 MDHEN and CDR2 SYDVKM. The CDR3 DNA sequence: TGTGCCAGCAGTTTTTTCGGGGCAGAGGACAGGGACTACGAGCAGTACTTC. It translates to CASSFFGAEDRDYEQYF.